Many counts were recorded for the clone carrying this T cell receptor (beta chain). Its antigen is undetermined. The sample comes from a study of T cells in Graves' hyperthyroidism and ophthalmopathy. Amplification of TCR beta CDR3 regions was performed using RNA transcripts as template. The HTBI primer set served for first-round RT-PCR of the TCR CDR3. In TCRdb, the multiplex PCR reads were re-called with MiXCR into one record per CDR3 protein. The table shows roughly 840,000 distinct CDR3 sequences, with about 38% occurring only once. The V and J ends lost 0 bases and 8 bases respectively, with 16 bases between them. Germline-derived CDR1 and CDR2 are MNHEY and SVGAGI. This CDR3 spans 15 amino acids. Study results and caveats: Through a model of 13 V-J features, ophthalmopathy was separated from stable hyperthyroidism. Most thyroid clonotypes with frequency above 0.001 were detected in blood.

This TCR was recovered from a young man with Graves' hyperthyroidism. Sequencing used blood. This chain joins TRBV6-5 and TRBJ1-2; no clear D. The CDR3 bases are TGTGCCAGCAGTTACTCGACGGAGGGATTGGACGGCTACACCTTC. This sequence encodes CASSYSTEGLDGYTF.